This T cell receptor beta chain was captured by sequencing in a study of T cell responses to AZD1222 COVID-19 vaccine. Notes on the study in general: It was only six AZD1222 recipients who were seropositive at baseline. Variant regions that are unmutated are reportedly the target of nearly half of spike-specific TCRs. Among vaccine-associated CD4 TCRs, coverage spanned spike, with dominance at 160-218 and 743-854. White British donors predominated, females outnumbered males, and clonal diversity was possibly underestimated.

The table came from immunoSEQ multiplex PCR; TCRdb's copy has only in-frame clones and leaves some out. The table has 150,000 to 200,000 clones, 85% to 95% seen once. Worth noting for this clone: Its cognate antigen is unknown.

With 2 bases removed from V and 5 bases from J, the gap between germline ends came to 15 bases. CDR1 is MNHEY, CDR2 SVGEGT, per germline. The CDR3 has 15 residues. This clonotype was sampled from an adult in good health. Sequences were derived from peripheral blood, sampled on day 0 of AZD1222 vaccination. The genes are TRBV6-2 or TRBV6-3 and TRBJ2-5; D not certain. The CDR3 region is CASSYDGLVWETQYF. The CDR3 DNA reads as TGTGCCAGCAGTTACGACGGGTTAGTGTGGGAGACCCAGTACTTC.